This T cell receptor (beta chain) was recovered during a study of graft-versus-host responses after intestinal transplantation. Across the whole study: Multivisceral, liver-intestinal, or isolated intestinal grafts were transplanted into recipients. The whole recipient group had anti-thymocyte globulin induction followed by tacrolimus and steroids for three to four years.

Produced via immunoSEQ multiplex PCR; TCRdb's table is partial and in-frame only. Among about 23,000 clones listed, 90% were seen once. This CDR3 comprises 14 residues. The V and J ends lost 7 bases and 0 bases, in that order; junction bases with no gene match: 6. Germline CDR1 reads MDHEN; CDR2 reads SYDVKM. The TCR originated in a human patient who received an intestinal transplant, so some T cells may come from the graft donor. This sequence joins TRBV28 and TRBJ2-7; TRBD1 matches at 7 bases. Sample: PBMCs, taken 39 to 40 days after intestinal transplant. The CDR3 nucleotides read TGTGCCAGCAACAGGGGCGGAAGCTCCTACGAGCAGTACTTC. It specifies CASNRGGSSYEQYF.